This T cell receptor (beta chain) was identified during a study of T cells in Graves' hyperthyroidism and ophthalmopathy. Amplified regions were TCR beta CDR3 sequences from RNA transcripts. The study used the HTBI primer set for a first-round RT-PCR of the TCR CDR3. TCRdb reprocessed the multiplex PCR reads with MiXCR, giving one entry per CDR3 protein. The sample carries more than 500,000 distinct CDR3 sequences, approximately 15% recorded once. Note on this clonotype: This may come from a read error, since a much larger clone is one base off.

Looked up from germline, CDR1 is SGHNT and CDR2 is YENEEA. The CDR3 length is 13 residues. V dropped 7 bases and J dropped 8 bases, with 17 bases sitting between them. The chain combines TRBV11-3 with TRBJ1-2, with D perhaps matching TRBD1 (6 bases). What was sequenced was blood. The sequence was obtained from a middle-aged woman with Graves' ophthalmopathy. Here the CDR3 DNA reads TGTGCCAGCACCCCCTCGGCAGGGGCCGGCTACACCTTC. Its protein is CASTPSAGAGYTF.